This TCR beta chain was profiled in a study of T cell clusters in autoimmune cytopenias. Study as a whole: TRB sequencing had a median approximately 53,000 reads and 2,500 or so distinct clonotypes per sample. Study-wide results and caveats: The cluster-lack signature was not seen for secondary cytopenia versus chronic lymphocytic leukemia. Primary autoimmune cytopenia patients appeared to lack physiological T cell clusters present in healthy donors. TRB repertoire shifts in secondary cytopenia and chronic lymphocytic leukemia mostly reflected lymphoma, not autoimmunity.

One tube held mixed TRB-A and TRB-B primer pools for touch-down PCR. TCRdb reprocessed the multiplex PCR reads and reports one entry per CDR3 protein, with no DNA. This sample contains about 8,300 distinct CDR3 sequences. TRB was amplified from roughly 0.25 ug of peripheral blood genomic DNA per sample. Details on this clonotype: The antigen is unknown.

The germline CDR1 and CDR2 sequences are MNHEY and SVGEGT. The length of the CDR3 is 16 residues. The sample taken for sequencing was peripheral blood. The rearrangement uses TRBV6-2 or TRBV6-3 and TRBJ2-5; TCRdb gives TRBD2 as the D gene, but with no DNA this cannot be confirmed. The sequence came from a human donor with an autoimmune cytopenia or autoimmune hepatitis (not recorded which). The CDR3 sequence is CASSYLAEGDAKTQYF.